This is a list of T cell receptor beta chains from one sample in a study of cytomegalovirus exposure and HLA in healthy donors. The table came from immunoSEQ multiplex PCR; TCRdb's copy has only in-frame clones and leaves some out. The record lists 140,000 to 150,000 clones, of which the ten most abundant hold about 0.96%. The sample was PBMCs. The receptor set was obtained from a male donor in good health and CMV-seronegative. The CDR3 runs from the conserved cysteine through the conserved F or W. A D gene is named only where the DNA matches it firmly.

J: TRBJ2-5; D: TRBD2; V: TRBV4-2; CDR3: CASSQGGLAGEETQYF; DNA: TGTGCCAGCAGCCAAGGGGGACTAGCGGGAGAAGAGACCCAGTACTTC
J: TRBJ2-1; D: TRBD1; V: TRBV14; CDR3: CASSQDLDRGWKISYNEQFF; DNA: TGTGCCAGCAGCCAAGATCTGGACAGGGGGTGGAAAATCTCCTACAATGAGCAGTTCTTC
J: TRBJ1-2; D: .; V: TRBV4-2; CDR3: CASSQVGANYGYTF; DNA: TGTGCCAGCAGCCAAGTGGGCGCTAACTATGGCTACACCTTC
J: TRBJ1-1; D: .; V: TRBV7-2; CDR3: CASSLQDTMNTEAFF; DNA: TGTGCCAGCAGCTTACAGGATACCATGAACACTGAAGCTTTCTTT
J: TRBJ2-1; D: .; V: TRBV28; CDR3: CASGLTRGSYNEQFF; DNA: TGTGCCAGCGGCTTGACTAGGGGCTCCTACAATGAGCAGTTCTTC
J: TRBJ2-1; D: .; V: TRBV6-1; CDR3: CASSDETEPNYNEQFF; DNA: TGTGCCAGCAGTGACGAAACAGAGCCTAACTACAATGAGCAGTTCTTC
J: TRBJ2-1; D: TRBD2; V: TRBV19; CDR3: CASSPRSGSFLYPEQFF; DNA: TGTGCCAGTAGTCCCCGTAGCGGGAGCTTTCTTTACCCTGAGCAGTTCTTC
J: TRBJ2-7; D: .; V: TRBV4-1; CDR3: CASSYGQSQLYEQYF; DNA: TGCGCCAGCAGTTATGGACAGAGCCAACTCTACGAGCAGTACTTC
J: TRBJ2-2; D: TRBD2; V: TRBV25-1; CDR3: CASTKDSGSVRELFF; DNA: TGTGCCAGCACGAAGGATAGCGGGAGTGTTCGGGAGCTGTTTTTT
J: TRBJ2-7; D: .; V: TRBV18; CDR3: CASSPHQGFYEQYF; DNA: TGTGCCAGCTCACCACACCAGGGGTTCTACGAGCAGTACTTC
J: TRBJ1-1; D: .; V: TRBV28; CDR3: CASSSGKGYRAFF; DNA: TGTGCCAGCAGTTCAGGAAAGGGGTATAGAGCTTTCTTT
J: TRBJ2-7; D: TRBD2; V: TRBV7-6; CDR3: CASSLDGTRGEQYF; DNA: TGTGCCAGCAGCTTAGATGGGACTAGGGGCGAGCAGTACTTC
J: TRBJ2-1; D: .; V: TRBV6-5; CDR3: CASTLGWEQFF; DNA: TGTGCCAGCACTCTCGGGTGGGAGCAGTTCTTC
J: TRBJ2-1; D: TRBD1; V: TRBV5-1; CDR3: CASSVGTDAGNEQFF; DNA: TGCGCCAGTTCAGTCGGGACAGATGCCGGCAATGAGCAGTTCTTC
J: TRBJ2-7; D: .; V: TRBV11-2; CDR3: CASSLTIAGLRDEQYF; DNA: TGTGCCAGCAGCCTGACCATTGCGGGGCTTCGCGACGAGCAGTACTTC
J: TRBJ2-7; D: TRBD1; V: TRBV5-1; CDR3: CASTGSTGGHEQYF; DNA: TGCGCCAGCACCGGTAGTACAGGGGGCCACGAGCAGTACTTC
J: TRBJ2-3; D: TRBD2; V: TRBV7-2; CDR3: CASQGLGLAGLTDTQYF; DNA: TGTGCCTCCCAGGGGCTAGGGCTAGCGGGACTCACAGATACGCAGTATTTT
J: TRBJ2-1; D: TRBD1; V: TRBV7-9; CDR3: CAGGRDRGLDNEQFF; DNA: TGTGCCGGGGGCCGGGACAGGGGTTTGGACAATGAGCAGTTCTTC
J: TRBJ2-7; D: .; V: TRBV7-9; CDR3: CASSPRGYEQYF; DNA: TGTGCCAGCAGCCCCAGAGGATACGAGCAGTACTTC
J: TRBJ2-7; D: .; V: TRBV5-1; CDR3: CASSGGRQGYEQYF; DNA: TGCGCCAGCAGCGGCGGCCGGCAGGGGTACGAGCAGTACTTC
J: TRBJ1-5; D: TRBD1; V: TRBV29-1; CDR3: CSVGQGAQPQHF; DNA: TGCAGCGTTGGGCAGGGGGCACAGCCCCAGCATTTT
J: TRBJ1-1; D: TRBD1; V: TRBV6-5; CDR3: CASRQGGNTEAFF; DNA: TGTGCCAGCAGACAGGGGGGCAACACTGAAGCTTTCTTT
J: TRBJ2-7; D: TRBD1; V: TRBV4-1; CDR3: CASSQERSGQRTYEQYF; DNA: TGCGCCAGCAGCCAAGAAAGGTCGGGACAGAGGACCTACGAGCAGTACTTC
J: TRBJ1-2; D: TRBD1; V: TRBV11-1; CDR3: CASSSQGFRGYTF; DNA: TGTGCCAGCAGCTCACAGGGGTTCCGAGGCTACACCTTC
J: TRBJ2-5; D: .; V: TRBV30; CDR3: CAWMGHGQETQYF; DNA: TGTGCCTGGATGGGGCATGGCCAAGAGACCCAGTACTTC
J: TRBJ2-7; D: .; V: TRBV9; CDR3: CASSVASEETEQYF; DNA: TGTGCCAGCAGCGTCGCCTCAGAGGAGACTGAGCAGTACTTC
J: TRBJ1-1; D: .; V: TRBV6-5; CDR3: CASSFPGEAFF; DNA: TGTGCCAGCAGTTTCCCCGGGGAAGCTTTCTTT
J: TRBJ2-7; D: .; V: TRBV6-5; CDR3: CASSYLGQLASEQYF; DNA: TGTGCCAGCAGTTACCTCGGACAGCTCGCGAGCGAGCAGTACTTC
J: TRBJ1-2; D: .; V: TRBV27; CDR3: CASSFTGIPHGYTF; DNA: TGTGCCAGCAGTTTTACAGGGATTCCTCATGGCTACACCTTC
J: TRBJ2-7; D: .; V: TRBV25-1; CDR3: CASSVAGALREQYF; DNA: TGTGCCAGCAGTGTTGCGGGGGCCCTCCGCGAGCAGTACTTC
J: TRBJ2-3; D: .; V: TRBV6-1; CDR3: CASSVPGLWYF; DNA: TGTGCCAGCAGTGTCCCGGGACTTTGGTATTTT
J: TRBJ2-2; D: .; V: TRBV2; CDR3: CASSARTLGELFF; DNA: TGTGCCAGCAGTGCTAGGACTCTTGGGGAGCTGTTTTTT
J: TRBJ2-3; D: TRBD2; V: TRBV4-1; CDR3: CASSQDRLAGGGTDTQYF; DNA: TGCGCCAGCAGCCAAGATCGGCTAGCGGGAGGGGGCACAGATACGCAGTATTTT
J: TRBJ2-2; D: .; V: TRBV7-6; CDR3: CASSLFLGTGELFF; DNA: TGTGCCAGCAGCTTATTCCTCGGCACCGGGGAGCTGTTTTTT
J: TRBJ1-5; D: .; V: TRBV4-3; CDR3: CASSPVQNSNQPQHF; DNA: TGCGCCAGCAGCCCCGTACAGAATAGCAATCAGCCCCAGCATTTT
J: TRBJ1-5; D: .; V: TRBV5-6; CDR3: CASSWWGGLGNQPQHF; DNA: TGTGCCAGCAGCTGGTGGGGGGGGCTGGGGAATCAGCCCCAGCATTTT
J: TRBJ2-7; D: TRBD1; V: TRBV7-9; CDR3: CASSPSGTGQPKQYF; DNA: TGTGCCAGCAGCCCCTCGGGGACAGGACAGCCCAAGCAGTACTTC
J: TRBJ2-7; D: .; V: TRBV19; CDR3: CASRPGQLYEQYF; DNA: TGTGCCAGTAGACCCGGACAGCTCTACGAGCAGTACTTC
J: TRBJ2-1; D: TRBD2; V: TRBV28; CDR3: CASSLTSGYNEQFF; DNA: TGTGCCAGCAGTCTGACTAGCGGGTACAATGAGCAGTTCTTC
J: TRBJ2-7; D: TRBD2; V: TRBV2; CDR3: CASSARLAGGYEQYF; DNA: TGTGCCAGCAGTGCAAGACTAGCGGGAGGGTACGAGCAGTACTTC
J: TRBJ1-1; D: TRBD1; V: TRBV29-1; CDR3: CSVDRGENTEAFF; DNA: TGCAGCGTGGACAGGGGAGAGAACACTGAAGCTTTCTTT
J: TRBJ2-7; D: .; V: TRBV29-1; CDR3: CSVVSGRTDEQYF; DNA: TGCAGCGTTGTGAGTGGCAGGACTGACGAGCAGTACTTC
J: TRBJ1-2; D: TRBD1; V: TRBV4-3; CDR3: CASSQRQGALYGYTF; DNA: TGCGCCAGCAGCCAAAGACAGGGGGCCTTGTATGGCTACACCTTC
J: TRBJ1-2; D: TRBD1; V: TRBV6-5; CDR3: CASRAGQVYGYTF; DNA: TGTGCCAGCAGAGCCGGACAGGTCTATGGCTACACCTTC
J: TRBJ2-7; D: TRBD2; V: TRBV30; CDR3: CAWDGGSEQYF; DNA: TGTGCCTGGGACGGGGGGTCCGAGCAGTACTTC
J: TRBJ1-1; D: TRBD1; V: TRBV30; CDR3: CAWGDRGGEAFF; DNA: TGTGCCTGGGGGGACAGGGGGGGTGAAGCTTTCTTT
J: TRBJ1-1; D: TRBD1; V: TRBV30; CDR3: CAWDRGNTEAFF; DNA: TGTGCCTGGGACAGGGGGAACACTGAAGCTTTCTTT
J: TRBJ1-1; D: TRBD1; V: TRBV18; CDR3: CASSPSQQGASGAFF; DNA: TGTGCCAGCTCACCGTCTCAGCAGGGGGCTTCGGGGGCTTTCTTT
J: TRBJ2-2; D: TRBD1; V: TRBV18; CDR3: CASSPRQGAVDGELFF; DNA: TGTGCCAGCTCACCACGGCAGGGGGCAGTGGACGGGGAGCTGTTTTTT
J: TRBJ2-7; D: .; V: TRBV20-1; CDR3: CSARAIHEQYF; DNA: TGCAGTGCTAGAGCCATCCACGAGCAGTACTTC
J: TRBJ1-2; D: TRBD1; V: TRBV6-5; CDR3: CASSDRGGYTF; DNA: TGTGCCAGCAGTGACAGGGGTGGCTACACCTTC
J: TRBJ1-5; D: TRBD1; V: TRBV4-3; CDR3: CASSQVRGRMQPQHF; DNA: TGCGCCAGCAGCCAAGTTAGGGGGCGAATGCAGCCCCAGCATTTT
J: TRBJ2-1; D: .; V: TRBV27; CDR3: CASSRGNEQFF; DNA: TGTGCCAGCAGCCGGGGGAATGAGCAGTTCTTC
J: TRBJ2-1; D: TRBD2; V: TRBV6-4; CDR3: CASSQVAGGLDEQFF; DNA: TGTGCCAGCAGCCAAGTAGCGGGGGGGCTCGATGAGCAGTTCTTC
J: TRBJ2-3; D: TRBD2; V: TRBV6-5; CDR3: CASSSLLAGAEDTQYF; DNA: TGTGCCAGCAGTTCCCTACTAGCGGGGGCGGAGGATACGCAGTATTTT